Below are 19 T cell receptor beta chains sequenced from a single sample in a study of cytomegalovirus exposure and HLA in healthy donors. The primer mix had 60 Vbeta and 13 Jbeta primers. Data came from immunoSEQ multiplex PCR; TCRdb stores just in-frame clones and leaves some out. This sample carries some 220,000 clones, around 89% of them seen once, and the ten largest clones take 0.95% to 1.1%. The sample taken for sequencing was PBMCs. The source is a woman aged 18-30 years in good health and CMV-seronegative.

The rearrangement links TRBV6-6 to TRBJ2-7; the match to TRBD1 covers 10 bases. This CDR3 region has 15 residues. V was pared by 5 bases and J by 2 bases, with 6 bases of the junction left unmatched. The germline V gene has CDR1 MNHNY and CDR2 SVGAGI (reference sequence). The DNA for the CDR3 is TGTGCCAGCAGTCATCCGGGACAGGGGACCTACGAGCAGTACTTC. This sequence encodes CASSHPGQGTYEQYF.

The V call is TRBV7-9, the J call TRBJ2-7; maybe TRBD2 (5 bases). The CDR3 totals 15 residues. Trimming stripped 5 bases from V and 9 bases from J, with 23 bases between. Germline CDR1 SEHNR, CDR2 FQNEAQ (reference sequence). CDR3 sequence: CASSIRTEAQTRQYF. CDR3 coding DNA: TGTGCCAGCAGCATACGGACTGAGGCGCAAACTCGGCAGTACTTC.

V usage is TRBV15 and J usage is TRBJ2-3; D possibly corresponds to TRBD2 (6 bases). Trimming shortened V by 8 bases and J by 2 bases, and 17 bases separated the two germline ends. The CDR3 loop spans 15 amino acids. Germline CDR1 LNHNV, CDR2 YYDKDF (reference sequence). CDR3 protein: CATRAALASTDTQYF. CDR3 DNA: TGTGCCACCCGGGCGGCCCTAGCGTCCACAGATACGCAGTATTTT.

V gene TRBV19 combines with J gene TRBJ2-1, with D possibly TRBD2 on 6 matching bases. V was shortened by 2 bases and J by 8 bases, with 13 bases between the two germline ends. The CDR3 spans 14 residues. Germline assignment: CDR1 LNHDA and CDR2 SQIVND (reference sequence). CDR3 sequence: CASSIWLASHEQFF. The CDR3 DNA is TGTGCCAGTAGTATATGGCTAGCGTCCCATGAGCAGTTCTTC.

The V call is TRBV6-1, the J call TRBJ1-5, with 8 bases that match TRBD1. Germline V lookup: CDR1 MNHNS, CDR2 SASEGT. The CDR3 sequence is 16 residues long. Trimming took 2 bases from V and 6 from J; bases not matched to a gene: 9. CDR3 region: CASSELGQGARQPQHF. The CDR3, as DNA: TGTGCCAGCAGTGAATTAGGTCAGGGGGCGCGTCAGCCCCAGCATTTT.

V and J are TRBV4-1 and TRBJ1-6; D is ambiguous. V lost 0 bases, J lost 0 bases, and 6 bases lay in between. The CDR3 sequence is 16 residues long. Germline assignment: CDR1 MGHRA and CDR2 YSYEKL. CDR3 sequence: CASSQDLSSYNSPLHF. The CDR3 nucleotides read TGCGCCAGCAGCCAAGACCTGAGCTCCTATAATTCACCCCTCCACTTT.

This chain connects TRBV6-5 to TRBJ1-1; 8 nucleotides align to TRBD1. Germline V gives CDR1 MNHEY, CDR2 SVGAGI. The V and J ends lost 6 bases and 7 bases, in that order; junction bases with no gene match: 10. The CDR3 runs 14 residues. CDR3 in DNA: TGTGCCAGCAGAACCGACAGGGGAGGGAGTGAAGCTTTCTTT. This gives the protein CASRTDRGGSEAFF.

The chain employs TRBV5-4 and TRBJ2-5; the match to TRBD2 covers 7 bases. The V gene's germline CDR1 is SGHNT and CDR2 YYREEE (reference sequence). The CDR3 extends over 14 amino acids. The J segment lost 1 base and the V segment lost 4 bases, leaving 4 bases of the junction unmatched. CDR3 sequence (DNA): TGTGCCAGCAGCCAACGGACTAGCCAAGAGACCCAGTACTTC. Protein sequence: CASSQRTSQETQYF.

The chain couples TRBV9 to TRBJ1-1; 10 bases are a match to TRBD1. V was pared by 0 bases and J by 5 bases, with 4 bases of the junction left unmatched. The CDR3 consists of 15 residues. CDR1 and CDR2 from the germline V gene are SGDLS and YYNGEE. The DNA of the CDR3 is TGTGCCAGCAGCGTAGGGGGACAGGGGTGGACTGAAGCTTTCTTT. Protein product: CASSVGGQGWTEAFF.

The chain uses TRBV5-1 and TRBJ1-2; 7 bases are shared with TRBD1. With V trimmed by 0 bases and J by 4 bases, 6 bases remained unmatched. This CDR3 is 15 amino acids long. Germline CDR1 is SGHRS and CDR2 is YFSETQ. CDR3 protein: CASSLVPQGTYGYTF. CDR3 DNA: TGCGCCAGCAGCTTGGTGCCACAGGGGACCTATGGCTACACCTTC.

The chain combines TRBV4-3 with TRBJ2-3; D is uncertain. CDR1 and CDR2 (germline): LGHNA, YSLEER. The CDR3 sequence is 16 residues long. V was pared by 0 bases and J by 0 bases, with 10 bases between. The CDR3 sequence is CASSQDAEPSTDTQYF. The CDR3 nucleotides are TGCGCCAGCAGCCAAGATGCGGAGCCGAGCACAGATACGCAGTATTTT.

The chain recombines TRBV6-6 with TRBJ1-1; D gene unclear. CDR1 MNHNY and CDR2 SVGAGI come from the germline V gene (reference sequence). Trimming pared 6 bases from V and 8 bases from J, leaving 16 bases between. The length of the CDR3 is 13 residues. The CDR3 DNA reads as TGTGCCAGCAGCCTGGAGAGTGCTCGCGAAGCTTTCTTT. It is translated as CASSLESAREAFF.

This clone was found once. The chain carries TRBV11-3 and TRBJ1-3, with 7 nucleotides matching TRBD1. Germline CDR1 reads SGHNT; CDR2 reads YENEEA. The CDR3 extends over 17 amino acids. Trimming removed 1 base from V and 2 bases from J; junction bases left unmatched: 8. CDR3 in DNA: TGTGCCAGCAGCTTAGGGTCATCGGGACAGACTGGAAACACCATATATTTT. Amino acid sequence: CASSLGSSGQTGNTIYF. The complete variable domain, with remaining parts taken from reference TRBV11-3 and TRBJ1-3, reads EAGVVQSPRYKIIEKKQPVAFWCNPISGHNTLYWYLQNLGQGPELLIRYENEEAVDDSQLPKDRFSAERLKGVDSTLKIQPAELGDSAVYLCASSLGSSGQTGNTIYFGEGSWLTVV.

The chain uses TRBV4-1 and TRBJ2-3; maybe TRBD2 (6 bases). The ends were cut back, 3 bases at V and 0 bases at J, with 10 bases in the middle. The CDR3 is 15 residues long. The V gene's germline CDR1 is MGHRA and CDR2 YSYEKL. The CDR3 DNA reads TGCGCCAGCAGCCAGCGCGGACTAAGCACAGATACGCAGTATTTT. Protein product: CASSQRGLSTDTQYF.

The CDR3 here is CASSLAAGGNTIYF. Written as DNA, the CDR3 is TGTGCCAGCAGCTTGGCCGCAGGTGGAAACACCATATATTTT. The chain couples TRBV5-5 to TRBJ1-3; D remains ambiguous. With 0 bases removed from V and 3 bases from J, the gap between germline ends came to 7 bases. This CDR3 spans 14 amino acids. Germline V gene sequence: CDR1 SGHKS, CDR2 YYEKEE (reference sequence). The full variable domain, rest sourced from reference TRBV5-5 and TRBJ1-3, is DAGVTQSPTHLIKTRGQQVTLRCSPISGHKSVSWYQQVLGQGPQFIFQYYEKEERGRGNFPDRFSARQFPNYSSELNVNALLLGDSALYLCASSLAAGGNTIYFGEGSWLTVV.

This chain connects TRBV9 to TRBJ1-1; D is perhaps TRBD1 (5 bases). Germline V gene lookup returns CDR1 SGDLS and CDR2 YYNGEE. V was trimmed by 0 bases and J by 4 bases, leaving 7 bases between them. The length of the CDR3 is 13 residues. This CDR3 reads CASSVAQGTEAFF. In nucleotides, the CDR3 is TGTGCCAGCAGCGTAGCTCAGGGCACTGAAGCTTTCTTT.

The chain is built from TRBV27 and TRBJ2-1; 8 bases are a match to TRBD1. Looked up from germline, CDR1 is MNHEY and CDR2 is SMNVEV (reference sequence). The CDR3 loop spans 17 amino acids. The V segment lost 2 bases and the J segment 2 bases; nucleotides outside the gene matches: 8. This CDR3 is CASSLRLGQGPYNEQFF. The DNA of the CDR3 is TGTGCCAGCAGTTTAAGATTAGGACAGGGTCCCTACAATGAGCAGTTCTTC.

This rearrangement joins TRBV7-2 to TRBJ2-7; 9 bases match TRBD2. Germline V gene sequence: CDR1 SGHTA, CDR2 FQGNSA. The CDR3 extends over 14 amino acids. The junction had 4 bases not matched to a gene; V was cut back by 6 bases and J by 1 base. This CDR3 reads CASRNSGGSYEQYF. The DNA for the CDR3 is TGTGCCAGCAGAAACAGCGGGGGGTCCTACGAGCAGTACTTC.

J is TRBJ1-1 and V is TRBV9; TRBD1 matches at 7 bases. CDR3 length equals 14 residues. Germline lookup yields CDR1 SGDLS and CDR2 YYNGEE. J gave up 1 base and V 3 bases, and 3 bases lay outside the gene matches. CDR3 residues: CASSGYRGNTEAFF. As DNA, the CDR3 is TGTGCCAGCAGCGGTTACAGGGGGAACACTGAAGCTTTCTTT.